A selection of T cell receptor beta chains follows, all from one sample in a study of blood T cell repertoires in COVID-19. Some clones are missing from TCRdb's copy, which holds only in-frame ones; the method was immunoSEQ multiplex PCR. The data contain 200,000 to 300,000 clones, 84% of them singletons. The material sequenced was peripheral blood. These receptors came from a man aged 40-50 years who had recovered from COVID-19. Each CDR3 is given with its conserved first and last residue. Each record gives: V gene, D gene, CDR3 length, clone size, J gene, CDR3 protein, CDR3 DNA. The D gene is left open where the match is weak. The size entry is marked missing in some rows and otherwise reads once, few, many or a size class.

V gene: TRBV5-4; D gene: NA; CDR3 length: 14; clone size: NA; J gene: TRBJ2-4; CDR3 protein: CASSRKQGTNIQYF; CDR3 DNA: TGTGCCAGCAGTCGGAAACAGGGAACAAACATTCAGTACTTC
V gene: TRBV2; D gene: NA; CDR3 length: 12; clone size: NA; J gene: TRBJ2-5; CDR3 protein: CASRNRQETQYF; CDR3 DNA: TGTGCCAGCAGGAACAGGCAAGAGACCCAGTACTTC
V gene: TRBV27; D gene: NA; CDR3 length: 14; clone size: NA; J gene: TRBJ1-1; CDR3 protein: CASSFFGGTTEAFF; CDR3 DNA: TGTGCCAGCAGTTTTTTCGGGGGTACCACTGAAGCTTTCTTT
V gene: TRBV9; D gene: TRBD2; CDR3 length: 16; clone size: NA; J gene: TRBJ2-2; CDR3 protein: CASSAGRGRYTGELFF; CDR3 DNA: TGTGCCAGCAGCGCTGGGAGGGGACGTTACACCGGGGAGCTGTTTTTT
V gene: TRBV5-6; D gene: TRBD2; CDR3 length: 17; clone size: NA; J gene: TRBJ2-5; CDR3 protein: CASSLAGSGELDGTQYF; CDR3 DNA: TGTGCCAGCAGCTTGGCTGGTAGCGGGGAGCTTGACGGGACCCAGTACTTC
V gene: TRBV19; D gene: NA; CDR3 length: 14; clone size: few; J gene: TRBJ2-7; CDR3 protein: CASSDRSSSYEQYF; CDR3 DNA: TGTGCCAGTAGTGATCGCTCTAGCTCCTACGAGCAGTACTTC
V gene: TRBV6-2/TRBV6-3; D gene: NA; CDR3 length: 19; clone size: NA; J gene: TRBJ1-6; CDR3 protein: CASSYSMVLGASYNSPLHF; CDR3 DNA: TGTGCCAGCAGTTACTCGATGGTGTTAGGGGCCAGCTATAATTCACCCCTCCACTTT
V gene: TRBV30; D gene: TRBD2; CDR3 length: 16; clone size: NA; J gene: TRBJ2-3; CDR3 protein: CAWSATRTSGGDTQYF; CDR3 DNA: TGTGCCTGGAGTGCGACTCGGACTAGCGGGGGAGATACGCAGTATTTT
V gene: TRBV4-1; D gene: NA; CDR3 length: 16; clone size: NA; J gene: TRBJ2-3; CDR3 protein: CASSQDGGLSTDTQYF; CDR3 DNA: TGCGCCAGCAGCCAAGATGGAGGACTTAGCACAGATACGCAGTATTTT
V gene: TRBV19; D gene: TRBD1; CDR3 length: 13; clone size: NA; J gene: TRBJ1-1; CDR3 protein: CASSQGVNTEAFF; CDR3 DNA: TGTGCCAGTAGTCAGGGGGTCAACACTGAAGCTTTCTTT
V gene: TRBV5-1; D gene: NA; CDR3 length: 16; clone size: NA; J gene: TRBJ2-1; CDR3 protein: CASSHLSGPNYNEQFF; CDR3 DNA: TGCGCCAGCAGCCACTTAAGCGGGCCCAATTACAATGAGCAGTTCTTC
V gene: TRBV4-1; D gene: TRBD1; CDR3 length: 15; clone size: NA; J gene: TRBJ1-2; CDR3 protein: CASSQDRGDTYGYTF; CDR3 DNA: TGCGCCAGCAGCCAAGACAGGGGGGATACCTATGGCTACACCTTC
V gene: TRBV10-2; D gene: NA; CDR3 length: 13; clone size: NA; J gene: TRBJ2-1; CDR3 protein: CASGGTSYNEQFF; CDR3 DNA: TGCGCCAGCGGAGGGACTTCATACAATGAGCAGTTCTTC
V gene: TRBV10-3; D gene: TRBD2; CDR3 length: 15; clone size: NA; J gene: TRBJ2-7; CDR3 protein: CGASSSGGKPTEQYF; CDR3 DNA: TGTGGCGCCAGTTCTAGCGGGGGGAAACCTACGGAGCAGTACTTC
V gene: TRBV10-3; D gene: NA; CDR3 length: 14; clone size: NA; J gene: TRBJ1-4; CDR3 protein: CAISPTGLGEKLFF; CDR3 DNA: TGTGCCATCAGTCCAACAGGGCTCGGCGAAAAACTGTTTTTT
V gene: TRBV27; D gene: TRBD1; CDR3 length: 15; clone size: NA; J gene: TRBJ1-1; CDR3 protein: CASSYPGQGNTEAFF; CDR3 DNA: TGTGCCAGCAGTTACCCGGGACAGGGGAACACTGAAGCTTTCTTT
V gene: TRBV7-6; D gene: TRBD1; CDR3 length: 20; clone size: NA; J gene: TRBJ1-3; CDR3 protein: CASTFLPPGQGVSSGNTIYF; CDR3 DNA: TGTGCCAGCACCTTTTTGCCCCCGGGACAGGGGGTTAGCTCTGGAAACACCATATATTTT
V gene: TRBV27; D gene: NA; CDR3 length: 13; clone size: NA; J gene: TRBJ2-3; CDR3 protein: CASSLRQVDTQYF; CDR3 DNA: TGTGCCAGCAGCCTGAGACAGGTCGATACGCAGTATTTT
V gene: TRBV7-9; D gene: TRBD1; CDR3 length: 15; clone size: NA; J gene: TRBJ1-3; CDR3 protein: CASSWGTALGDTIYF; CDR3 DNA: TGTGCCAGCAGCTGGGGGACAGCCCTCGGGGACACCATATATTTT
V gene: TRBV4-3; D gene: TRBD2; CDR3 length: 13; clone size: NA; J gene: TRBJ2-5; CDR3 protein: CASSRTGGETQYF; CDR3 DNA: TGCGCCAGCAGCCGTACGGGGGGGGAGACCCAGTACTTC
V gene: TRBV6-4; D gene: TRBD2; CDR3 length: 15; clone size: NA; J gene: TRBJ2-3; CDR3 protein: CASSIDAGVTDTQYF; CDR3 DNA: TGTGCCAGCAGTATCGACGCGGGGGTCACAGATACGCAGTATTTT
V gene: TRBV7-6; D gene: TRBD1; CDR3 length: 20; clone size: NA; J gene: TRBJ2-4; CDR3 protein: CASSHGRDRGVKIAKNIQYF; CDR3 DNA: TGTGCCAGCAGCCACGGTAGGGACAGGGGCGTTAAGATAGCCAAAAACATTCAGTACTTC
V gene: TRBV12-5; D gene: NA; CDR3 length: 15; clone size: NA; J gene: TRBJ2-1; CDR3 protein: CASGLGRAPYNEQFF; CDR3 DNA: TGTGCTAGTGGTTTGGGGAGGGCCCCCTACAATGAGCAGTTCTTC
V gene: TRBV27; D gene: NA; CDR3 length: 16; clone size: NA; J gene: TRBJ1-1; CDR3 protein: CASSIQGRLKDTEAFF; CDR3 DNA: TGTGCCAGCAGTATCCAGGGAAGGTTGAAGGACACTGAAGCTTTCTTT
V gene: TRBV11-2; D gene: NA; CDR3 length: 13; clone size: NA; J gene: TRBJ2-1; CDR3 protein: CASSYGAGAEQFF; CDR3 DNA: TGTGCCAGCAGCTATGGGGCAGGGGCTGAGCAGTTCTTC
V gene: TRBV12-5; D gene: NA; CDR3 length: 18; clone size: NA; J gene: TRBJ1-5; CDR3 protein: CASGLVVGAQDSNQPQHF; CDR3 DNA: TGTGCTAGTGGTTTGGTAGTAGGGGCACAGGATAGCAATCAGCCCCAGCATTTT
V gene: TRBV24-1; D gene: TRBD2; CDR3 length: 16; clone size: NA; J gene: TRBJ2-1; CDR3 protein: CATSDPGAGTSGEQFF; CDR3 DNA: TGTGCCACCAGTGACCCAGGGGCGGGGACTAGCGGTGAGCAGTTCTTC
V gene: TRBV6-6; D gene: TRBD2; CDR3 length: 14; clone size: NA; J gene: TRBJ2-5; CDR3 protein: CASSQALAGETQYF; CDR3 DNA: TGTGCCAGCAGTCAGGCCCTAGCGGGAGAGACCCAGTACTTC
V gene: TRBV6-2/TRBV6-3; D gene: TRBD1; CDR3 length: 14; clone size: once; J gene: TRBJ1-5; CDR3 protein: CASSWTGRNQPQHF; CDR3 DNA: TGTGCCAGCAGTTGGACAGGACGCAATCAGCCCCAGCATTTT
V gene: TRBV19; D gene: TRBD1; CDR3 length: 15; clone size: NA; J gene: TRBJ1-4; CDR3 protein: CASSKLTGGNEKLFF; CDR3 DNA: TGTGCCAGTAGTAAGCTGACAGGGGGCAATGAAAAACTGTTTTTT
V gene: TRBV7-9; D gene: TRBD1; CDR3 length: 14; clone size: NA; J gene: TRBJ2-5; CDR3 protein: CASSRDREGETQYF; CDR3 DNA: TGTGCCAGCAGTCGTGACAGGGAAGGAGAGACCCAGTACTTC
V gene: TRBV13; D gene: NA; CDR3 length: 15; clone size: NA; J gene: TRBJ1-2; CDR3 protein: CASSSTGPTHYGYTF; CDR3 DNA: TGTGCCAGCAGCTCTACAGGGCCTACACACTATGGCTACACCTTC
V gene: TRBV27; D gene: TRBD2; CDR3 length: 17; clone size: NA; J gene: TRBJ2-1; CDR3 protein: CASSFARAGGDSNEQFF; CDR3 DNA: TGTGCCAGCAGTTTCGCTAGGGCCGGGGGGGACTCAAATGAGCAGTTCTTC
V gene: TRBV3-1/TRBV3-2; D gene: TRBD2; CDR3 length: 18; clone size: NA; J gene: TRBJ2-1; CDR3 protein: CASSQAIDSLAGDNEQFF; CDR3 DNA: TGTGCCAGCAGCCAAGCTATCGATTCCCTAGCGGGGGACAATGAGCAGTTCTTC
V gene: TRBV27; D gene: NA; CDR3 length: 15; clone size: NA; J gene: TRBJ1-2; CDR3 protein: CASSLSEAGGDGYTF; CDR3 DNA: TGTGCCAGCAGTTTATCCGAGGCCGGCGGAGATGGCTACACCTTC
V gene: TRBV6-6; D gene: NA; CDR3 length: 15; clone size: NA; J gene: TRBJ2-5; CDR3 protein: CASSYPSQNQETQYF; CDR3 DNA: TGTGCCAGCAGTTACCCTTCGCAGAACCAAGAGACCCAGTACTTC
V gene: TRBV19; D gene: TRBD2; CDR3 length: 14; clone size: NA; J gene: TRBJ2-1; CDR3 protein: CASTAGGRLNEQFF; CDR3 DNA: TGTGCCAGTACGGCGGGAGGGCGGTTGAATGAGCAGTTCTTC
V gene: TRBV6-2/TRBV6-3; D gene: NA; CDR3 length: 15; clone size: NA; J gene: TRBJ1-1; CDR3 protein: CASSGREDLGTEAFF; CDR3 DNA: TGTGCCAGCAGCGGCAGGGAAGACCTCGGCACTGAAGCTTTCTTT
V gene: TRBV7-8; D gene: TRBD1; CDR3 length: 16; clone size: NA; J gene: TRBJ1-3; CDR3 protein: CASSLAIRDSGNTIYF; CDR3 DNA: TGTGCCAGCAGCTTAGCTATTCGGGACAGCGGAAACACCATATATTTT
V gene: TRBV13; D gene: TRBD1; CDR3 length: 14; clone size: once; J gene: TRBJ1-1; CDR3 protein: CASSGDRGDTEAFF; CDR3 DNA: TGTGCCAGCAGCGGGGACAGGGGGGACACTGAAGCTTTCTTT
V gene: TRBV7-2; D gene: NA; CDR3 length: 14; clone size: NA; J gene: TRBJ2-7; CDR3 protein: CASSLGGTGYEQYF; CDR3 DNA: TGTGCCAGCAGCTTAGGAGGCACAGGGTACGAGCAGTACTTC
V gene: TRBV27; D gene: TRBD2; CDR3 length: 17; clone size: NA; J gene: TRBJ2-1; CDR3 protein: CASSPLLAGALYNEQFF; CDR3 DNA: TGTGCCAGCAGCCCCCTTCTAGCGGGGGCCTTGTACAATGAGCAGTTCTTC
V gene: TRBV5-1; D gene: NA; CDR3 length: 12; clone size: NA; J gene: TRBJ1-1; CDR3 protein: CASSLEGDTAFF; CDR3 DNA: TGCGCCAGCAGCTTGGAGGGGGACACGGCTTTCTTT
V gene: TRBV27; D gene: NA; CDR3 length: 14; clone size: NA; J gene: TRBJ2-5; CDR3 protein: CASSPRSGQETQYF; CDR3 DNA: TGTGCCAGCAGTCCAAGGTCCGGGCAAGAGACCCAGTACTTC
V gene: TRBV5-1; D gene: TRBD1; CDR3 length: 17; clone size: NA; J gene: TRBJ2-3; CDR3 protein: CASSLFARGQGSDTQYF; CDR3 DNA: TGCGCCAGCAGCTTGTTTGCTCGGGGACAGGGATCAGATACGCAGTATTTT
V gene: TRBV7-2; D gene: NA; CDR3 length: 14; clone size: once; J gene: TRBJ1-6; CDR3 protein: CASSLAGGNSPLHF; CDR3 DNA: TGTGCCAGCAGCTTAGCGGGAGGGAATTCACCCCTCCACTTT
V gene: TRBV6-5; D gene: TRBD1; CDR3 length: 15; clone size: NA; J gene: TRBJ2-2; CDR3 protein: CASSYIQGGTGELFF; CDR3 DNA: TGTGCCAGCAGCTATATACAGGGGGGCACCGGGGAGCTGTTTTTT
V gene: TRBV9; D gene: NA; CDR3 length: 14; clone size: NA; J gene: TRBJ2-1; CDR3 protein: CASSVAAGSNEQFF; CDR3 DNA: TGTGCCAGCAGCGTAGCGGCGGGATCCAATGAGCAGTTCTTC
V gene: TRBV25-1; D gene: NA; CDR3 length: 15; clone size: NA; J gene: TRBJ2-2; CDR3 protein: CASSEYLQGAGELFF; CDR3 DNA: TGTGCCAGCAGTGAATACTTACAGGGTGCCGGGGAGCTGTTTTTT
V gene: TRBV29-1; D gene: NA; CDR3 length: 13; clone size: NA; J gene: TRBJ1-1; CDR3 protein: CSVEGQMNTEAFF; CDR3 DNA: TGCAGCGTTGAAGGCCAGATGAACACTGAAGCTTTCTTT
V gene: TRBV5-1; D gene: TRBD2; CDR3 length: 16; clone size: NA; J gene: TRBJ2-1; CDR3 protein: CASRYPSGRRINEQFF; CDR3 DNA: TGCGCCAGCAGGTACCCTAGCGGGAGAAGAATCAATGAGCAGTTCTTC
V gene: TRBV5-1; D gene: TRBD1; CDR3 length: 16; clone size: NA; J gene: TRBJ2-1; CDR3 protein: CASSSWTGEGYNEQFF; CDR3 DNA: TGCGCCAGCAGCTCATGGACAGGCGAGGGTTACAATGAGCAGTTCTTC
V gene: TRBV12-3/TRBV12-4; D gene: NA; CDR3 length: 13; clone size: NA; J gene: TRBJ2-7; CDR3 protein: CASSTAGPYEQYF; CDR3 DNA: TGTGCCAGCAGTACCGCGGGACCCTACGAGCAGTACTTC
V gene: TRBV15; D gene: NA; CDR3 length: 13; clone size: NA; J gene: TRBJ1-1; CDR3 protein: CATSRRQGSEAFF; CDR3 DNA: TGTGCCACCAGCAGAAGGCAGGGTTCTGAAGCTTTCTTT
V gene: TRBV7-8; D gene: TRBD1; CDR3 length: 13; clone size: NA; J gene: TRBJ2-7; CDR3 protein: CASSLDRVGEQYF; CDR3 DNA: TGTGCCAGCAGCTTGGACAGGGTCGGCGAGCAGTACTTC
V gene: TRBV5-1; D gene: NA; CDR3 length: 12; clone size: NA; J gene: TRBJ1-2; CDR3 protein: CASSYTGSGYTF; CDR3 DNA: TGCGCCAGCAGCTACACAGGGTCTGGCTACACCTTC
V gene: TRBV7-9; D gene: NA; CDR3 length: 13; clone size: NA; J gene: TRBJ1-4; CDR3 protein: CASSLPGDEKLFF; CDR3 DNA: TGTGCCAGCAGCTTACCAGGGGATGAAAAACTGTTTTTT
V gene: TRBV6-2/TRBV6-3; D gene: TRBD1; CDR3 length: 15; clone size: NA; J gene: TRBJ1-5; CDR3 protein: CASSISRGRGQPQHF; CDR3 DNA: TGTGCCAGCAGTATATCCAGGGGGCGTGGGCAGCCCCAGCATTTT
V gene: TRBV6-5; D gene: NA; CDR3 length: 13; clone size: NA; J gene: TRBJ1-2; CDR3 protein: CASSRGFDYGYTF; CDR3 DNA: TGTGCCAGCAGTAGGGGTTTCGACTATGGCTACACCTTC
V gene: TRBV29-1; D gene: TRBD2; CDR3 length: 13; clone size: NA; J gene: TRBJ2-7; CDR3 protein: CSARLAGNYEQYF; CDR3 DNA: TGCAGCGCCCGACTAGCGGGAAACTACGAGCAGTACTTC